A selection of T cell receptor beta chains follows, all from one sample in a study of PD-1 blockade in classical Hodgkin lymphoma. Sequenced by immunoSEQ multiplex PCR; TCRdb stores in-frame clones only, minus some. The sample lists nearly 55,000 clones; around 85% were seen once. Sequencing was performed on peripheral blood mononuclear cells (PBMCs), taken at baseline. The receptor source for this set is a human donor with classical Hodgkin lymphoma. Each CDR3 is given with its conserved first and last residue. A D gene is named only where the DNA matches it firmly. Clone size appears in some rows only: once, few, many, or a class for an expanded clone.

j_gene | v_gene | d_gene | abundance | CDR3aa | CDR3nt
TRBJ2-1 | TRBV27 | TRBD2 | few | CASIVFSGTSEQFF | TGTGCCAGCATCGTGTTTAGCGGGACGTCTGAGCAGTTCTTC
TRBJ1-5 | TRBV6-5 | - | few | CASKERDQPQHF | TGTGCCAGCAAAGAGAGGGATCAGCCCCAGCATTTT
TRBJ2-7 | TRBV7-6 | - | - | CASSLDVGYTYEQYF | TGTGCCAGCAGCTTAGACGTGGGCTACACCTACGAGCAGTACTTC
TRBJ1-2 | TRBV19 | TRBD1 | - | CASSIDPGTGRIYGYTF | TGTGCCAGTAGTATAGATCCCGGGACAGGGAGGATCTATGGCTACACCTTC
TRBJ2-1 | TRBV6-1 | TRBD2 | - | CASSEGSGLAINEQFF | TGTGCCAGCAGTGAGGGGTCAGGACTAGCGATAAACGAGCAGTTCTTC
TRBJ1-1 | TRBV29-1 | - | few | CSWSEAFF | TGCAGTTGGTCTGAAGCTTTCTTT
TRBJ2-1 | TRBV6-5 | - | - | CASSYSGGGVSNEQFF | TGTGCCAGCAGTTACTCCGGAGGGGGAGTATCTAATGAGCAGTTCTTC
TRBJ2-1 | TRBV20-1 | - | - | CSASADEQFF | TGCAGTGCTAGCGCGGATGAGCAGTTCTTC
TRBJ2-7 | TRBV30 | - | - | CAWSATEYEQYF | TGTGCCTGGAGTGCAACAGAATACGAGCAGTACTTC
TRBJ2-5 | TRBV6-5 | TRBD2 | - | CATGRGGETQYF | TGTGCCACTGGCCGGGGGGGGGAGACCCAGTACTTC
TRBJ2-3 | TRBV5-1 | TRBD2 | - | CASSLGALAGATDTQYF | TGCGCCAGCAGCTTGGGGGCTCTAGCGGGGGCCACAGATACGCAGTATTTT
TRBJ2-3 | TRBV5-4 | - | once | CASTHFIQGFTDTQYF | TGTGCCAGCACCCACTTTATTCAGGGCTTCACAGATACGCAGTATTTT
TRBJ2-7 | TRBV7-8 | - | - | CASSGDSYEQYF | TGTGCCAGCAGCGGAGACAGCTACGAGCAGTACTTC
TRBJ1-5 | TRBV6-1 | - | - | CASRGGGASNQPQHF | TGTGCCAGCAGGGGCGGGGGGGCAAGCAATCAGCCCCAGCATTTT
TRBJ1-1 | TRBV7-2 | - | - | CASSYLFPTEAFF | TGTGCCAGCAGCTACCTATTCCCCACTGAAGCTTTCTTT
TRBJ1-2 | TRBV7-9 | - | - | CASEELAYTF | TGTGCCAGCGAGGAGTTGGCCTACACCTTC
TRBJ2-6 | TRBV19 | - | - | CASRRPDASGANVLTF | TGTGCCAGTCGACGCCCGGACGCCTCTGGGGCCAACGTCCTGACTTTC
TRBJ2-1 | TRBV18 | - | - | CASSPETGEGNEQFF | TGTGCCAGCTCACCGGAGACAGGGGAGGGCAATGAGCAGTTCTTC
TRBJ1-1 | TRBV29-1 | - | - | CSVGGAWMNTEAFF | TGCAGCGTTGGGGGGGCGTGGATGAACACTGAAGCTTTCTTT
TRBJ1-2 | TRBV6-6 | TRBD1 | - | CASRDRGEYGYTF | TGTGCCAGCAGGGACAGGGGTGAATATGGCTACACCTTC
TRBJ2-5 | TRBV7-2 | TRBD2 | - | CASSFSGTRGETQYF | TGTGCCAGCTCATTTAGCGGGACTAGAGGGGAGACCCAGTACTTC
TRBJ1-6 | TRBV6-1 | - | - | CASSDGEQRVASPLHF | TGTGCCAGCAGTGACGGGGAACAGAGGGTGGCGTCACCCCTCCACTTT
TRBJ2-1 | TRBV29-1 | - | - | CSVIPGLYNEQFF | TGCAGCGTTATCCCGGGACTTTACAATGAGCAGTTCTTC
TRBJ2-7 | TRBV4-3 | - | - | CASSPDRRGGTYEQYF | TGCGCCAGCAGCCCCGACAGGAGAGGGGGGACTTACGAGCAGTACTTC
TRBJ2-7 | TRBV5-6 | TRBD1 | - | CASSPQGPNEQYF | TGTGCCAGCAGCCCACAGGGGCCGAACGAGCAGTACTTC
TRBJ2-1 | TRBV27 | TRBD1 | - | CASSFVDRWDRPFNEQFF | TGTGCCAGCAGTTTCGTAGATCGGTGGGACAGACCATTCAATGAGCAGTTCTTC
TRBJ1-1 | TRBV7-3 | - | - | CASSLSVNTEAFF | TGTGCCAGCAGCTTATCTGTCAACACTGAAGCTTTCTTT
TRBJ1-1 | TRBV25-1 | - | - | CASSERVVPWAEAFF | TGTGCCAGCAGTGAGAGAGTCGTGCCTTGGGCTGAAGCTTTCTTT
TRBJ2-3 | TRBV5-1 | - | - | CASSPSGTHLHDTQYF | TGCGCCAGCAGCCCGAGTGGGACGCACCTTCATGATACGCAGTATTTT
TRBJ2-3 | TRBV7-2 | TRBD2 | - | CASSLGVGAGSTDTQYF | TGTGCCAGCAGCTTAGGGGTCGGAGCGGGGAGCACAGATACGCAGTATTTT
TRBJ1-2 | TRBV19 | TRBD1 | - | CASSIDPRKTGGLPYGYTF | TGTGCCAGTAGTATAGATCCCCGGAAGACAGGGGGCCTCCCCTATGGCTACACCTTC
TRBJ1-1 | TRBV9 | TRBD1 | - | CASSVGTGTEAFF | TGTGCCAGCAGCGTAGGGACAGGGACTGAAGCTTTCTTT
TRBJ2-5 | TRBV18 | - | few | CASSPRARVEETQYF | TGTGCCAGCTCACCAAGGGCAAGGGTAGAAGAGACCCAGTACTTC
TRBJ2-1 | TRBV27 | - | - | CASALYYARDNEQFF | TGTGCCAGCGCCCTTTACTACGCCCGGGACAATGAGCAGTTCTTC
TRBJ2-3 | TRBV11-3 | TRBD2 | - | CASSPRAGGTDTQYF | TGTGCCAGCAGCCCCCGGGCGGGAGGGACAGATACGCAGTATTTT
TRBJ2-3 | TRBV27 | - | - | CASSLATDTQYF | TGTGCCAGCAGTCTAGCCACAGATACGCAGTATTTT
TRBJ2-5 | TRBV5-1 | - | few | CASSFWRGRGETQYF | TGCGCCAGCAGCTTCTGGCGTGGGAGAGGAGAGACCCAGTACTTC
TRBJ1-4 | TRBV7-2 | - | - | CASSLIGATNEKLFF | TGTGCCAGCAGCTTAATAGGCGCAACTAATGAAAAACTGTTTTTT
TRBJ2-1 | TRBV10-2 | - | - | CATLGLSYNEQFF | TGCGCCACCTTAGGTCTCTCATACAATGAGCAGTTCTTC
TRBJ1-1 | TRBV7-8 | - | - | CASSVIGAEGEAFF | TGTGCCAGCAGCGTTATAGGAGCGGAAGGTGAAGCTTTCTTT
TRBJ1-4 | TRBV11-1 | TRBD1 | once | CASSVQGAENEKLFF | TGTGCCAGCAGCGTACAGGGGGCTGAAAATGAAAAACTGTTTTTT
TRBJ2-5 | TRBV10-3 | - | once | CAISETGGGETQYF | TGTGCCATCAGTGAGACGGGTGGAGGCGAGACCCAGTACTTC
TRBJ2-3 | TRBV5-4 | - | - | CASSRGGYTDTQYF | TGTGCCAGCAGTAGGGGCGGATACACAGATACGCAGTATTTT
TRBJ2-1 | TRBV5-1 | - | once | CASNPRDGSYNEQFF | TGCGCCAGCAACCCCCGGGACGGGTCCTACAATGAGCAGTTCTTC
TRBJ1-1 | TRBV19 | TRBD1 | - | CASSMDRGQAVTEAFF | TGTGCCAGTAGTATGGACAGGGGGCAAGCCGTTACTGAAGCTTTCTTT
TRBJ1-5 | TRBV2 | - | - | CASRVERNSNQPQHF | TGTGCCAGCAGAGTGGAAAGAAATAGCAATCAGCCCCAGCATTTT
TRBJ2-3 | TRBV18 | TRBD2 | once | CASSDGLADTQYF | TGTGCCAGCTCAGACGGACTAGCGGATACGCAGTATTTT
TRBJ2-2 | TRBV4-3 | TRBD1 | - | CASSQDLNRGLNTGELFF | TGCGCCAGCAGCCAAGATCTTAACAGGGGGCTTAACACCGGGGAGCTGTTTTTT
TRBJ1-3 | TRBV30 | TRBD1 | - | CAWSVRRDRGGNTIYF | TGTGCCTGGAGTGTACGGCGGGACAGGGGTGGAAACACCATATATTTT
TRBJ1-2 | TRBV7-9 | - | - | CASSLEQVGYTF | TGTGCCAGCAGCCTGGAGCAAGTTGGCTACACCTTC
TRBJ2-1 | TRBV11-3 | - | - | CASSGEGYNEQFF | TGTGCCAGCTCCGGGGAAGGGTACAATGAGCAGTTCTTC